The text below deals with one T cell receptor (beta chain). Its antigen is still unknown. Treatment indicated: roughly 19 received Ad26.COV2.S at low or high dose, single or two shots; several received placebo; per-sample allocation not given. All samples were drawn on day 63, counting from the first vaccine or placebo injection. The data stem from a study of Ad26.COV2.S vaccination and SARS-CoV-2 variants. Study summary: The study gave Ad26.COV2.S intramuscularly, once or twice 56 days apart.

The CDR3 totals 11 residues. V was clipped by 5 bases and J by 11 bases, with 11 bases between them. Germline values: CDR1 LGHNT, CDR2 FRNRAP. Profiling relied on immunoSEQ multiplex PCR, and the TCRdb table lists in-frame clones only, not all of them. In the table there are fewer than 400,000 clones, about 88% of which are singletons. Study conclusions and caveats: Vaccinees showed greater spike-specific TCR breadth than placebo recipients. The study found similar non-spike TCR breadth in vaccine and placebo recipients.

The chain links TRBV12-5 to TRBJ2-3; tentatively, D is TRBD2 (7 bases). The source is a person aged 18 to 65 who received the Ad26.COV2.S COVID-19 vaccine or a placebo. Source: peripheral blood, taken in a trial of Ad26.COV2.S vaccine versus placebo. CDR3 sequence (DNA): TGTGCTAGTGGTCAAGGGGGGGGGCAGTATTTT. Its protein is CASGQGGGQYF.